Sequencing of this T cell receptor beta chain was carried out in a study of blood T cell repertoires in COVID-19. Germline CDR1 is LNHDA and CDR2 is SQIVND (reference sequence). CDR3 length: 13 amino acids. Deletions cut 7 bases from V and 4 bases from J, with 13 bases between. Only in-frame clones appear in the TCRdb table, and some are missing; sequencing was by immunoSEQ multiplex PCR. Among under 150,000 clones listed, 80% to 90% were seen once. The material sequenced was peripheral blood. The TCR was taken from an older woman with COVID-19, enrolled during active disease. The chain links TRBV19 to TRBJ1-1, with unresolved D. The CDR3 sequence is CASMWERSTEAFF. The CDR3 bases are TGTGCCAGTATGTGGGAGCGCAGCACTGAAGCTTTCTTT.